A single sample is the source of the 28 T cell receptor beta chains below, sequenced in a study of graft-versus-host responses after intestinal transplantation. Antigens of these TCRs are unknown. This table comes from immunoSEQ multiplex PCR, and its TCRdb copy is limited to in-frame clones, with some not included. This table holds tens of thousands of clones, nearly 85% found once. The specimen comprised unstimulated CD4+ T cells sorted from spleen or lymph node cells, sampled before transplant. The receptor source for this set is a human donor who was the organ donor for an intestinal transplant.

This clone has only one observation. In DNA, the CDR3 is TGTGCCAGCTCACCAACGATGACTAGCGGGGGGTTCACAGATACGCAGTATTTT. Protein sequence: CASSPTMTSGGFTDTQYF. The chain employs TRBV18 and TRBJ2-3; the match to TRBD2 covers 13 bases. The CDR3 contains 18 residues. Trimming at V came to 2 bases and at J to 2 bases, leaving 7 bases not matched to a gene. CDR1 is KGHSH, CDR2 LQKENI, per germline.

This rearrangement joins TRBV5-6 to TRBJ1-5, with a possible D match to TRBD1 (5 bases). The V end lost 2 bases, the J end lost 4 bases, and 10 bases lay between the germline ends. The CDR3 is made up of 14 amino acids. The germline V gene has CDR1 SGHDT and CDR2 YYEEEE. The DNA for the CDR3 is TGTGCCAGCAGCTTCGGGGGGTTGAATCAGCCCCAGCATTTT. Encoded protein: CASSFGGLNQPQHF.

The V gene is TRBV5-5, the J gene TRBJ2-5, with TRBD2 as a possible D gene (7 bases). Trimming removed 3 bases from V and 5 bases from J, with 17 bases in between. The V gene's germline CDR1 is SGHKS and CDR2 YYEKEE (reference sequence). The CDR3 sequence is 15 residues long. CDR3 nucleotides: TGTGCCAGCAGCTGGGAGGGTACAGGGAAGGAGACCCAGTACTTC. Residues: CASSWEGTGKETQYF.

This clone was detected only a few times. The chain recombines TRBV27 with TRBJ1-3; D is perhaps TRBD1 (6 bases). Germline assignment: CDR1 MNHEY and CDR2 SMNVEV (reference sequence). Trimming removed 5 bases from V and 4 bases from J, with 21 bases in between. The CDR3 is 17 residues long. The CDR3, as DNA: TGTGCCAGCAGTGCCCGTGGGACAACCATTCAGGGAAACACCATATATTTT. This sequence encodes CASSARGTTIQGNTIYF.

This rearrangement joins TRBV4-2 to TRBJ1-5, with TRBD1 matching 7 bases. Germline CDR1 reads LGHNA; CDR2 reads YNFKEQ. With V trimmed by 0 bases and J by 7 bases, 6 bases remained unmatched. This CDR3 region has 15 residues. The DNA for the CDR3 is TGTGCCAGCAGCCAAGAGACAGGGCGGCAACAGCCCCAGCATTTT. Its protein product is CASSQETGRQQPQHF.

The V and J genes are TRBV19 and TRBJ1-1; 10 bases line up with TRBD1. This CDR3 is 15 amino acids long. Looked up from germline, CDR1 is LNHDA and CDR2 is SQIVND (reference sequence). Trimming cost V 4 bases and J 4 bases; bases outside gene matches: 6. CDR3 nucleotides: TGTGCCAGTAGTAAAGACGGGACAGGGGTCACTGAAGCTTTCTTT. It codes for CASSKDGTGVTEAFF.

CDR3 sequence (DNA): TGTGCCAGCAGCCAAAGGACTATGTCGTACCAAGAGACCCAGTACTTC. Residues: CASSQRTMSYQETQYF. V is TRBV4-2 and J is TRBJ2-5, with a weak D call TRBD2 (6 bases). The V gene lost 2 bases and the J gene lost 0 bases, with 13 bases spanning the gap. The CDR3 has 16 residues. The V gene's germline CDR1 is LGHNA and CDR2 YNFKEQ.

The V and J genes are TRBV28 and TRBJ1-2; D remains ambiguous. Trimming cost V 7 bases and J 5 bases, with 17 bases left between them. The CDR3 totals 14 residues. Germline lookup yields CDR1 MDHEN and CDR2 SYDVKM. The CDR3 is CASTLHGREYGYTF. CDR3 sequence (DNA): TGTGCCAGCACCTTACACGGGCGGGAATATGGCTACACCTTC.

This sequence joins TRBV6-1 and TRBJ1-2; a weak D match, TRBD1 (6 bases). Germline CDR1 MNHNS, CDR2 SASEGT. The V gene lost 5 bases and the J gene lost 11 bases, with 12 bases spanning the gap. CDR3 length equals 11 residues. The CDR3 loop is CASSLQGWYTF. The CDR3 DNA is TGTGCCAGCAGTTTACAGGGTTGGTACACCTTC.

The chain couples TRBV19 to TRBJ1-2; tentative D call: TRBD1 (6 bases). Germline loops: CDR1 LNHDA, CDR2 SQIVND (reference sequence). This CDR3 is built from 13 residues. V dropped 7 bases and J dropped 2 bases, with 11 bases sitting between them. The CDR3 sequence: CASNGGANYGYTF. The CDR3 DNA sequence: TGTGCCAGTAATGGGGGGGCGAACTATGGCTACACCTTC. The full variable domain, with the rest looked up from reference TRBV19 and TRBJ1-2, is DGGITQSPKYLFRKEGQNVTLSCEQNLNHDAMYWYRQDPGQGLRLIYYSQIVNDFQKGDIAEGYSVSREKKESFPLTVTSAQKNPTAFYLCASNGGANYGYTFGSGTRLTVV.

The CDR3 bases are TGTGCCACCTCCGGGGGGATGAACACTGAAGCTTTCTTT. Amino acids: CATSGGMNTEAFF. The V call is TRBV7-3, the J call TRBJ1-1; D might be TRBD1 (5 bases). The CDR3 contains 13 residues. CDR1 SGHTA and CDR2 FQGTGA come from the germline V gene. Trimming pared 10 bases from V and 0 bases from J, leaving 12 bases between.

The chain employs TRBV11-2 and TRBJ1-5, with 8 bases matching TRBD1. J lost 7 bases, V lost 3 bases, and 8 bases had no gene match. CDR3 length: 15 amino acids. Germline loops: CDR1 SGHAT, CDR2 FQNNGV. The CDR3, as DNA: TGTGCCAGCAGCTTCGACAGGGGCTTGGGACAGCCCCAGCATTTT. Translation gives CASSFDRGLGQPQHF.

This sequence joins TRBV5-1 and TRBJ1-6, with a weak D call TRBD1 (6 bases). CDR3 length equals 16 residues. V gave up 6 bases and J gave up 7 bases, with 20 bases separating them. Per the germline V gene, CDR1 is SGHRS and CDR2 is YFSETQ. CDR3 in DNA: TGCGCCAGCACCTTCTTCGAGCGGGGGGGCAATTCACCCCTCCACTTT. Its protein is CASTFFERGGNSPLHF. Supplemented by reference TRBV5-1 and TRBJ1-6, the full variable domain reads KAGVTQTPRYLIKTRGQQVTLSCSPISGHRSVSWYQQTPGQGLQFLFEYFSETQRNKGNFPGRFSGRQFSNSRSEMNVSTLELGDSALYLCASTFFERGGNSPLHFGNGTRLTVT.

V and J are TRBV4-3 and TRBJ1-1; TRBD1 might be the D (6 bases). Trimming took off 3 bases at V and 2 bases at J, with 19 bases between the two ends. Germline lookup yields CDR1 LGHNA and CDR2 YSLEER. The length of the CDR3 is 17 residues. Here the CDR3 DNA reads TGCGCCAGCAGCCACGGGACACCAAGAAGTTTAAACACTGAAGCTTTCTTT. It translates to CASSHGTPRSLNTEAFF.

The J gene is TRBJ2-6, the V gene TRBV7-2; 11 nucleotides line up with TRBD2. Per the germline V gene, CDR1 is SGHTA and CDR2 is FQGNSA. V was pared by 2 bases and J by 2 bases, with 8 bases of the junction left unmatched. The CDR3 sequence is 19 residues long. In nucleotides, the CDR3 is TGTGCCAGCAGCTTATTAGCGGGGGGGCGGCATACTGGGGCCAACGTCCTGACTTTC. Translated, it gives CASSLLAGGRHTGANVLTF.

The CDR3 region has the DNA TGTGCCACCAGCAGAGATGGCCAGGCCTACACCGGGGAGCTGTTTTTT. It codes for CATSRDGQAYTGELFF. This chain connects TRBV15 to TRBJ2-2, with no clear D. Germline V gene lookup returns CDR1 LNHNV and CDR2 YYDKDF (reference sequence). The V gene lost 0 bases and the J gene lost 3 bases, with 11 bases spanning the gap. The CDR3 extends over 16 amino acids.

This clone was picked up one time. The CDR3 protein is CASSLRGLAEETQYF. CDR3 nucleotides: TGTGCCAGCAGCTTAAGGGGACTAGCGGAAGAGACCCAGTACTTC. This chain connects TRBV7-3 to TRBJ2-5; 11 bases agree with TRBD2. The CDR3 is 15 residues long. Germline V gene data show CDR1 as SGHTA and CDR2 as FQGTGA. J lost 3 bases, V lost 1 base, and 1 base had no gene match.

The chain recombines TRBV7-9 with TRBJ1-1, with D possibly being TRBD1 (5 bases). The CDR3 is made up of 15 amino acids. The V gene's germline CDR1 is SEHNR and CDR2 FQNEAQ (reference sequence). V dropped 3 bases and J dropped 3 bases, with 14 bases sitting between them. The CDR3 loop reads CASSFLAGGDTEAFF. The CDR3 DNA follows: TGTGCCAGCAGCTTTCTCGCGGGAGGGGACACTGAAGCTTTCTTT.

The V and J genes are TRBV2 and TRBJ1-3, with D hard to call. The V end was cut by 7 bases, the J end by 1 base, with 14 bases between. CDR1 SNHLY and CDR2 FYNNEI come from the germline V gene. The CDR3 runs 15 residues. Here the CDR3 reads CASNRAEGSGNTIYF. The DNA of the CDR3 is TGTGCCAGCAATCGCGCGGAGGGATCTGGAAACACCATATATTTT.

There are a few counts of this clone. The rearrangement uses TRBV7-9 and TRBJ1-3; no clear D. Germline CDR1 is SEHNR and CDR2 is FQNEAQ (reference sequence). V lost 4 bases, J lost 0 bases, and 10 bases lay in between. CDR3 size: 15 residues. The CDR3 sequence is CASSSNRNSGNTIYF. CDR3 nucleotides: TGTGCCAGCAGCTCAAACAGAAACTCTGGAAACACCATATATTTT.

V is TRBV9 and J is TRBJ1-1; TRBD1 matches at 8 bases. Germline CDR1 and CDR2: SGDLS and YYNGEE. Unmatched junction bases numbered 3, after V lost 4 bases and J lost 4 bases. There are 13 residues in the CDR3. CDR3 amino acids: CASSRQGTTEAFF. CDR3 in DNA: TGTGCCAGCAGCCGACAGGGGACCACTGAAGCTTTCTTT. The whole variable domain, filled in from reference TRBV9 and TRBJ1-1, reads DSGVTQTPKHLITATGQRVTLRCSPRSGDLSVYWYQQSLDQGLQFLIQYYNGEERAKGNILERFSAQQFPDLHSELNLSSLELGDSALYFCASSRQGTTEAFFGQGTRLTVV.

This chain joins TRBV9 and TRBJ1-1; 11 nucleotides align to TRBD1. The V segment lost 3 bases and the J segment 4 bases; nucleotides outside the gene matches: 11. Germline assignment: CDR1 SGDLS and CDR2 YYNGEE. The CDR3 is 17 amino acids. CDR3: CASSAYGQGATGTEAFF. The CDR3 coding sequence is TGTGCCAGCAGCGCTTACGGACAGGGGGCGACGGGCACTGAAGCTTTCTTT.

This clone was recorded a few times. The chain combines TRBV15 with TRBJ1-5, with D unclear. Germline values: CDR1 LNHNV, CDR2 YYDKDF (reference sequence). This CDR3 is built from 12 residues. V was trimmed by 0 bases and J by 7 bases, leaving 4 bases between them. CDR3 nucleotide sequence: TGTGCCACCAGCAGAGAGGCCCAGCCCCAGCATTTT. This codes for CATSREAQPQHF.

The V call is TRBV27, the J call TRBJ1-1; tentatively, D is TRBD1 (6 bases). Deletions cut 2 bases from V and 6 bases from J, with 10 bases between. The V gene's germline CDR1 is MNHEY and CDR2 SMNVEV (reference sequence). The CDR3 totals 13 residues. The CDR3: CASSLGGLSEAFF. Here the CDR3 DNA reads TGTGCCAGCAGTTTAGGGGGCTTATCTGAAGCTTTCTTT.

The chain links TRBV6-1 to TRBJ2-2; possibly TRBD1 for D (5 bases). V dropped 4 bases and J dropped 0 bases, with 6 bases sitting between them. The CDR3 runs 14 residues. Germline V gives CDR1 MNHNS, CDR2 SASEGT. The CDR3 here is CASSVTANTGELFF. The DNA for the CDR3 is TGTGCCAGCAGTGTGACAGCGAACACCGGGGAGCTGTTTTTT.

The rearrangement joins TRBV30 to TRBJ1-5; D might be TRBD1 (6 bases). The V end lost 0 bases, the J end lost 5 bases, and 23 bases lay between the germline ends. Germline V lookup: CDR1 GTSNPN, CDR2 SVGIG (reference sequence). The CDR3 totals 18 residues. CDR3: CAWSVRGGGGPSYQPQHF. The CDR3 DNA reads TGTGCCTGGAGTGTACGAGGGGGGGGCGGACCCTCTTATCAGCCCCAGCATTTT.

The chain is built from TRBV4-1 and TRBJ2-5; D may be TRBD1 (5 bases). The CDR3 length is 13 residues. The germline CDR1 and CDR2 sequences are MGHRA and YSYEKL. V was clipped by 4 bases and J by 5 bases, with 11 bases between them. The CDR3 DNA sequence: TGCGCCAGCAGCCTCAGAAGGGGCGAGACCCAGTACTTC. It specifies CASSLRRGETQYF.

The rearrangement joins TRBV4-2 to TRBJ2-7; 8 bases are a match to TRBD1. With V trimmed by 0 bases and J by 1 base, 8 bases remained unmatched. There are 17 residues in the CDR3. The germline V gene encodes CDR1 LGHNA and CDR2 YNFKEQ. For the CDR3, the DNA is TGTGCCAGCAGCCAAGATCGACAGGGGCTCCTGTCCTACGAGCAGTACGTC. Its translation: CASSQDRQGLLSYEQYV.